This TCR beta chain derives from a study of vaccination and CD4 T cells after COVID-19. Study as a whole: Subjects got two shots of BNT162b2 or mRNA-1273 vaccine. Study observations and caveats: Spike mono-reactive status applied to 304 of 307 vaccine-specific clones in convalescent patients.

Treatment described: approximately nine-day PBMC culture with coronavirus spike peptide pools or control peptides (ViraFEST assay). Dates of PCR positivity, March to December 2020, preceded the US Alpha, Beta and Delta variants. Cultured CD4+ T cell DNA underwent sequencing with the Oncomine TCR Beta short-read assay. MiXCR, applied by TCRdb to the PCR reads, yields one record per CDR3 protein. This table holds around 20,000 distinct CDR3 sequences, more than 20% found once. V trimming: 0 bases; J trimming: 4 bases; junction bases outside the gene matches: 3. Per germline, CDR1 DFQATT and CDR2 SNEGSKA (reference sequence). The CDR3 extends over 14 amino acids. Points on this clonotype: As yet, its antigen is unknown.

Material for sequencing was cultured CD4+ T cells from blood. The V gene is TRBV20-1, the J gene TRBJ2-3; 8 bases fit TRBD2. This TCR came from a human donor with COVID-19. In DNA form, the CDR3 reads TGCAGTGCTAGAGATTCCGGGGGGGCAGATACGCAGTATTTT. Translation: CSARDSGGADTQYF.